This T cell receptor beta chain was sequenced for a study of regulatory T cells in long-lasting Graves disease. Background on the study: Graves' cases, newly diagnosed, had used antithyroid drugs under 3 months.

The V end lost 2 bases, the J end lost 6 bases, and 19 bases lay between the germline ends. CDR1 and CDR2 (germline): SGHDT, YYEEEE. The CDR3 runs 16 residues. Regarding time point: newly diagnosed GD, antithyroid drugs for less than 3 months. PBMCs were the source of the RNA used for TCR sequencing. This clonotype was picked up a small number of times. CDR3-region Arm-PCR and iRepertoire HTBI primers produced the TCR beta libraries. TCRdb re-derived calls from the multiplex PCR reads in MiXCR, one entry per CDR3 protein. The sample lists hundreds of thousands of distinct CDR3 sequences, about 16% occurring once. These data also featured in a second study, about T cells in Graves' hyperthyroidism and ophthalmopathy.

Source: peripheral blood mononuclear cells (PBMCs), taken at new diagnosis, from a patient treated with antithyroid drugs. The chain is built from TRBV5-6 and TRBJ2-3; no definite D call. The clonotype was recovered from a woman aged 40 to 65 with Graves disease. In DNA, the CDR3 is TGTGCCAGCAGCTTTCGAGGAAGGGCGGTAGATGATACGCAGTATTTT. Translated: CASSFRGRAVDDTQYF.